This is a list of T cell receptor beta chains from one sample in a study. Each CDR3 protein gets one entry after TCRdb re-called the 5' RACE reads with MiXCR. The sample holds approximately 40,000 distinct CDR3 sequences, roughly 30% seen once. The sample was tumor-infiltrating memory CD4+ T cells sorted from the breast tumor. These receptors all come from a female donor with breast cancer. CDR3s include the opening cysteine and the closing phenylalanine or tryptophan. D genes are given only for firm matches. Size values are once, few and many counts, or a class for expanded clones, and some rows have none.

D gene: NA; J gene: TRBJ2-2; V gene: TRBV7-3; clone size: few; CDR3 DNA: TGTGCCAGCAGCTTAAACACCTACACCGGGGAGCTGTTTTTT; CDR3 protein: CASSLNTYTGELFF
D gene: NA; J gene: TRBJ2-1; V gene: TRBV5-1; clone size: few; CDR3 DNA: TGCGCCAGCAGCTCGGCGGGTCGGCTGTTCTTC; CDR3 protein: CASSSAGRLFF
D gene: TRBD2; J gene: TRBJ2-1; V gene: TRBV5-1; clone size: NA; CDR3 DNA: TGCGCCAGCAGCTCTGGGGACTATTTTTACAATGAGCAGTTCTTC; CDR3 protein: CASSSGDYFYNEQFF
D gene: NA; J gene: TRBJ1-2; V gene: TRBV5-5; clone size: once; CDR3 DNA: TGTGCCAGCAGCTTGGAGGGACGAAATTATGGCTATACCTTC; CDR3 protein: CASSLEGRNYGYTF
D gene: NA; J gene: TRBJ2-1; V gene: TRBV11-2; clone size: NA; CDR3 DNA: TGTGCCGGCAGCCCAGACTACTACAATGAGCAGTTCTTC; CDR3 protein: CAGSPDYYNEQFF
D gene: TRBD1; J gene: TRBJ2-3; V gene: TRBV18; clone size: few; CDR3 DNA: TGTGCCAGCTCATCACAATCCGGGACAGGGGACTTT; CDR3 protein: CASSSQSGTGDF
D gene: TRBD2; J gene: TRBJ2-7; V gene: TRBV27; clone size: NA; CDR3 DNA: TGTGCCAGCAGCGGACTAGCGGAGTACGAGCGGTACTTC; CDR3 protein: CASSGLAEYERYF
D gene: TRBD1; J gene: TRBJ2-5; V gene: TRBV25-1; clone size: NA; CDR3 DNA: TGTGCCAGCACCCGGAGACAGGGGGAGACCCAGTACTTC; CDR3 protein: CASTRRQGETQYF
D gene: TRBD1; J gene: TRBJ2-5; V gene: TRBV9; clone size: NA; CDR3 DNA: TGTGCCAGCAGCACCTGGGACAGGGAAGAGACCCAGTACTTC; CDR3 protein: CASSTWDREETQYF
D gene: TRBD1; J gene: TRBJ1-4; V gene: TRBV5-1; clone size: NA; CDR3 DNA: TGCGCCAGCAGCCAGGGGGACCCACACGAAAAACTGTTTTTT; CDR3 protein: CASSQGDPHEKLFF
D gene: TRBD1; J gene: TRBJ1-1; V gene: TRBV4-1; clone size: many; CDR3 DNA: TGCGCCAGCAGCACGCGGACAGGGAACACTGAAGCTTTCTTT; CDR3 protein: CASSTRTGNTEAFF
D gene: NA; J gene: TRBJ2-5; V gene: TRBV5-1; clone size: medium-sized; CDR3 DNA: TGCGCCAGCAGCTTGGGGCAAAAAGAGACCCAGTACTTC; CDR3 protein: CASSLGQKETQYF
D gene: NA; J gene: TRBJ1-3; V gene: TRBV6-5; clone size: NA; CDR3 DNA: TGTGCCAGCAGTTTGAGTGGTTCTGGAAACACCATATATTTT; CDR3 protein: CASSLSGSGNTIYF
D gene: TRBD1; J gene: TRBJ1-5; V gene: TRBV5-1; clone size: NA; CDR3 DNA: TGCGCCAGCAGCGTCGGACAGGGACATCAGCCCCAGCATTTT; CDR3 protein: CASSVGQGHQPQHF
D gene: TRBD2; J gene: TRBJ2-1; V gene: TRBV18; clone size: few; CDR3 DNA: TGTGCCAGCTCACCCAGACTAGCGGACAATGAGCAGTTCTTC; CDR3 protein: CASSPRLADNEQFF
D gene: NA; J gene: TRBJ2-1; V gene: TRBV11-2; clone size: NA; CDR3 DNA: TGTGCCAGCAGCTTAGTTGCGGGAACCCAGTACAATGAGCAGTTCTTC; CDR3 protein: CASSLVAGTQYNEQFF
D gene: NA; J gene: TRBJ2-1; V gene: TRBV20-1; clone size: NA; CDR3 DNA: TGCAGTGCTCGACAGGTGGGGCGTTACAATGAGCAGTTCTTC; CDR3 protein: CSARQVGRYNEQFF
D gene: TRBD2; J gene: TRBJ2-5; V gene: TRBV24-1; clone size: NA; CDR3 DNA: TGTGCCACCAGTGACGCTAGCGGGATAAGTGGAGAGACCCAGTACTTC; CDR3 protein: CATSDASGISGETQYF
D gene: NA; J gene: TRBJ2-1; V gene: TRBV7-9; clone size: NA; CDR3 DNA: TGTGCCAGCAGCCCCCCTGAGGGAGTGGGAGGTCGCTACAATGAGCAGTCCTTC; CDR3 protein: CASSPPEGVGGRYNEQSF
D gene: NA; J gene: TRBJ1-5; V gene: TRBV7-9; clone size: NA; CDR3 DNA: TGTGCCAGCAGCTTGCCCGGTAGCAATCAGCCCCAGCATTTT; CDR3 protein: CASSLPGSNQPQHF
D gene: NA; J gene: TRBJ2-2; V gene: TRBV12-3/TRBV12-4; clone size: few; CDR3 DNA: TGTGCCAGCAGTTTCGGCAGGGCCACCGGGGAGCTGTTTTTT; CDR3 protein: CASSFGRATGELFF
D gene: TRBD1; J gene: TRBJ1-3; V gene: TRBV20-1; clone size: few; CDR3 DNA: TGCGGTGCTGAGGACAGGGCCTCAGGAAACACCATATATTTT; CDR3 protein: CGAEDRASGNTIYF
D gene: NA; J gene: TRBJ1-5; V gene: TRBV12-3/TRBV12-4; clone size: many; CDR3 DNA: TGTGCCAGCAGTACACAAGCGGCGCCCCAGCATTTT; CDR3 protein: CASSTQAAPQHF
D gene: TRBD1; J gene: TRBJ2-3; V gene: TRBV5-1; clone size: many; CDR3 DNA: TGCGCCAGCAGCTTGGGACAGGGCCCGAGCACAGATACGCAGTATTTT; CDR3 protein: CASSLGQGPSTDTQYF
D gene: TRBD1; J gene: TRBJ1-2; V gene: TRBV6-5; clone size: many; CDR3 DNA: TGTGCCAGCAGATCCGGGACAGGGCCCTATGGCTACACCTTC; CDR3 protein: CASRSGTGPYGYTF
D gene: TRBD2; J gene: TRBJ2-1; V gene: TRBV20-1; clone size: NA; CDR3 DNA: TGCAGCGGACTAGCGGGAGTCAATGAGCAGTTCTTC; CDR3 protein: CSGLAGVNEQFF
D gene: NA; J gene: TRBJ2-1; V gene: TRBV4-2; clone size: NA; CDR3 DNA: TGTGCCAGCAGCCTAGATTTGTGGGGGGGCCTTAATGAGCAGTTCTTC; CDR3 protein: CASSLDLWGGLNEQFF
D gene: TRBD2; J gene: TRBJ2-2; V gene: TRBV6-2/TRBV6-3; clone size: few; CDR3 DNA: TGTGCCAGCAGTTATGCTAGCGGGAGGGCCGACGGGGAGCTGTTTTTT; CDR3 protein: CASSYASGRADGELFF
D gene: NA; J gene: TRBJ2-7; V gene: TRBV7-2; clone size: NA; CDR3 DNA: TGTGCCAGCCGGGCCAGCTCCTACGAGCAGTACTTC; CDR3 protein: CASRASSYEQYF
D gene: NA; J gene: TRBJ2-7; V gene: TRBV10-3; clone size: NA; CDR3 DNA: TGTGCCATCAGTTCGACCGACAGGATGGGCTACGAGCAGTACTTC; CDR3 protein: CAISSTDRMGYEQYF
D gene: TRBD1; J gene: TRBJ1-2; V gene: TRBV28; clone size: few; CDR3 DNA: TGTGCCAGCAGTCAAACGACAGGGGGCGATTATTATGGCTACACCTTC; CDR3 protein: CASSQTTGGDYYGYTF
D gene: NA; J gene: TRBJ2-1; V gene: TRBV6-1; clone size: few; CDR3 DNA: TGTGCCAGCAGTGAAGGCTACAATGAGCAGTTCTTC; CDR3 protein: CASSEGYNEQFF
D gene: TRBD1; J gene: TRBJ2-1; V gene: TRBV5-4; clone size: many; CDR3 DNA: TGTGCCAGCAGCCCCTGGCTACAGGGGTCCTCCTACAATGAGCAGTTCTTC; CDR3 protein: CASSPWLQGSSYNEQFF
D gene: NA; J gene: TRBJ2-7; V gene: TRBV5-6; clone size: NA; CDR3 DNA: TGTGCCAGCAGCTTCTTCCAGGACGGGAGTTACGAGCAGTACTTC; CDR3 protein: CASSFFQDGSYEQYF
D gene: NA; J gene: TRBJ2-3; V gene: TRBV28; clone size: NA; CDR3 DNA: TGTGCCAGCACCCCTAGAGATACAGATACGCAGTATTTT; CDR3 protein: CASTPRDTDTQYF
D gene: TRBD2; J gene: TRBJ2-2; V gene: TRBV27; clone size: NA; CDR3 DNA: TGTGCCAGCAGTTTCGCGGGAGGGAGGACCGGGGAGCTGTTTTTT; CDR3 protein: CASSFAGGRTGELFF
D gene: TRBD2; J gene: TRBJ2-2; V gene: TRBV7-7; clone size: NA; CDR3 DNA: TGTGCTAGCAGCTTAAGTCCCGGGGGGACCGGGGAGCTGTTTTTT; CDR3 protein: CASSLSPGGTGELFF
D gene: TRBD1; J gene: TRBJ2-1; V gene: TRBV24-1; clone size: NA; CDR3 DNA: TGTGCCACCAGTGAAAAGGGGACAGGGGGTGACAATGAGCAGTTCTTC; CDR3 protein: CATSEKGTGGDNEQFF
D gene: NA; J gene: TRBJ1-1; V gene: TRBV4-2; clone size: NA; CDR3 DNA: TGTGCCGGCAGTCTTCTTGGGAAGAACACTGAAGCTTTCTTT; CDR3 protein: CAGSLLGKNTEAFF
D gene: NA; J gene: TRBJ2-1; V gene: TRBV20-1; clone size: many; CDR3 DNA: TGCAGTGCCAGCGATGAGCCGAACGAGCAGTTCTTC; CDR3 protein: CSASDEPNEQFF
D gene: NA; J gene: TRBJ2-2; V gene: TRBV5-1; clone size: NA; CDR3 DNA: TGCGCCAGCAGGCGACAGCAGTCGGACACCGGGGAGCTGTTTTTT; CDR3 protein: CASRRQQSDTGELFF
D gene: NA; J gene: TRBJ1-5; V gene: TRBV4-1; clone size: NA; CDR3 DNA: TGCGCCAGCAGCCCACTGGTGGCGGGTCAGCCCCAGCATTTT; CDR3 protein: CASSPLVAGQPQHF
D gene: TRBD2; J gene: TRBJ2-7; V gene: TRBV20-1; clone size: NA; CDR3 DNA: TGCAGTGCTACCGTAGCGGGAGAGAGCTCCTACGAGCAGTACTTC; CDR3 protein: CSATVAGESSYEQYF
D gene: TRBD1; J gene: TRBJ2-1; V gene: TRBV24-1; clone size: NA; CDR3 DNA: TGTGCCACCAGTGTAGGAGACAGGGTTATCAATGAGCAGTTCTTC; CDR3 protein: CATSVGDRVINEQFF
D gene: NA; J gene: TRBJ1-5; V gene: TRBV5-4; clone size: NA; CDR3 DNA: TGTGCCAGCAGCCTAATGGGGGTAGGGCAGCCCCAGCATTTT; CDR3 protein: CASSLMGVGQPQHF
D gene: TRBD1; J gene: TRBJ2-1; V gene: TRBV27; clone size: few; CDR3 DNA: TGTGCCAGCAGCCGGACAGGAGACGGGCAGTTCTTC; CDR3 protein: CASSRTGDGQFF
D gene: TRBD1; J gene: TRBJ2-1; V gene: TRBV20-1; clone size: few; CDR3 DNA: TGCAGTGCAAGACCCCCGGGACAGGTACGACACTCCAATGAGCAGTTCTTC; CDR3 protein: CSARPPGQVRHSNEQFF
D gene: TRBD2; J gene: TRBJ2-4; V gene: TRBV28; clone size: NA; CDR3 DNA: TGTGCCAGCAGTTTAGTAGCGGGGGGAGCCGTTTGGGCCAAAAACATTCAGTACTTC; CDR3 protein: CASSLVAGGAVWAKNIQYF
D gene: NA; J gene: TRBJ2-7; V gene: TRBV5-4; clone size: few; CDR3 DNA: TGTGCCAGCAGCTCACCAGGACACTCCTACGAGCAGTACTTC; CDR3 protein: CASSSPGHSYEQYF
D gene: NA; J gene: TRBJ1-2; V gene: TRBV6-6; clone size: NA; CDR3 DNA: TGTGCCAGCAGTTCCAACGAGCAGTATAATGGCTACACCTTC; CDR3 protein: CASSSNEQYNGYTF
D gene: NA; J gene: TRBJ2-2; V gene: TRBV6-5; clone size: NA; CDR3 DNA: TGTGCCAGCCAATCTTGGAACACCGGGGAGCTGTTTTTT; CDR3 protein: CASQSWNTGELFF
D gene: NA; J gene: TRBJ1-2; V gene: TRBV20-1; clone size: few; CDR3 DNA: TGCAGTGCTAGAGAAGGAAGTAAATCTTATTATGGCTACACCTTC; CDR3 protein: CSAREGSKSYYGYTF
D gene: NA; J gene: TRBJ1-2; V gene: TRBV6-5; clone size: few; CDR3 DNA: TGTGCCAGCAGTGACGAGAGCGGCTACACCTTC; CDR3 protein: CASSDESGYTF
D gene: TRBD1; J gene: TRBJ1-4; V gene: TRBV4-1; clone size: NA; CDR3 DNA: TGCGCCAGCAGCCGGGGGGGACAGCGAAGGACGACTAATGAAAAACTGTTTTTT; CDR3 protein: CASSRGGQRRTTNEKLFF
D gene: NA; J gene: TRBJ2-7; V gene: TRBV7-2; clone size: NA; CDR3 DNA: TGTGCCAGCACCAGGATGATGAGATCCGAGCAGTACTTC; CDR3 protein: CASTRMMRSEQYF